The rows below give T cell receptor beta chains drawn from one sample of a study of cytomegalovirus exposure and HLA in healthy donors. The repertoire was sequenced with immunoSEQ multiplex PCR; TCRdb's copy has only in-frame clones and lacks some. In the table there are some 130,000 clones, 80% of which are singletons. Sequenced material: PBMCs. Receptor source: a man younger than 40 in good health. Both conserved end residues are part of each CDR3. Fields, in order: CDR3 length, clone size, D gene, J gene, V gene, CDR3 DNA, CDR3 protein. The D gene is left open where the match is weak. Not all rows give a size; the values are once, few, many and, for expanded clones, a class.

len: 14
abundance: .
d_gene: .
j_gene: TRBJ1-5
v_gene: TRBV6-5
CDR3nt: TGTGCCAGCAGTGCGGGGGAGGAGGGACAGCCCCAGCATTTT
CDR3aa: CASSAGEEGQPQHF

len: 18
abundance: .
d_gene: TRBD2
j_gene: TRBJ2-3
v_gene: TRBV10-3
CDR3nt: TGTGCCATCAGTGATCCTGGACTAGCGGGAGGGATCACAGATACGCAGTATTTT
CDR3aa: CAISDPGLAGGITDTQYF

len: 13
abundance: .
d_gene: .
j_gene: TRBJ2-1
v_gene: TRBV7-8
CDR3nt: TGTGCCAGCAGCCAACCCGAGCGGGCTGAGCAGTTCTTC
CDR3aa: CASSQPERAEQFF

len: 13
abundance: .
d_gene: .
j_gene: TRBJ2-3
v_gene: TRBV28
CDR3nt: TGTGCCAGCAGTAAAGCGGACACAGATACGCAGTATTTT
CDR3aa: CASSKADTDTQYF

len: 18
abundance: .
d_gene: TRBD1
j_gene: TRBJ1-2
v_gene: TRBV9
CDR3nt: TGTGCCAGCAGCGTAGCCCCCGCTAGCGACAGGACAGGGTATGGCTACACCTTC
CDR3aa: CASSVAPASDRTGYGYTF

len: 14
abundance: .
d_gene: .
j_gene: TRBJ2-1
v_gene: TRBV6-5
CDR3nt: TGTGCCAGCAGTTACCGGCGGAATAACAATGAGCAGTTCTTC
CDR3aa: CASSYRRNNNEQFF

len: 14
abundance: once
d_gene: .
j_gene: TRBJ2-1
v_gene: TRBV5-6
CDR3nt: TGTGCCAGCAGTAGAGCCGGGAGCTACAATGAGCAGTTCTTC
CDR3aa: CASSRAGSYNEQFF

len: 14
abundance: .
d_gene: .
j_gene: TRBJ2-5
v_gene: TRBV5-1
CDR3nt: TGCGCCAGCAGCTTGGCCCCCCTACTGGAGACCCAGTACTTC
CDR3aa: CASSLAPLLETQYF

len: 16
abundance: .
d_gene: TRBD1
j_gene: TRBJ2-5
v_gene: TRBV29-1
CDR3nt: TGCAGCTGCGCCCTGGGACAGGGTTCGGGGCAAGAGACCCAGTACTTC
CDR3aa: CSCALGQGSGQETQYF

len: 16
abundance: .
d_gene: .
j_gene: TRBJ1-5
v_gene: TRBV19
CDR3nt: TGTGCCAGTAGATCCCGCGGGGCGCAGAGCAATCAGCCCCAGCATTTT
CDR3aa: CASRSRGAQSNQPQHF

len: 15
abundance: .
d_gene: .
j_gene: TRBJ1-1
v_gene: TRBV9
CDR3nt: TGTGCCAGCAGCGGGAGAGGGACAACGAACACTGAAGCTTTCTTT
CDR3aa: CASSGRGTTNTEAFF

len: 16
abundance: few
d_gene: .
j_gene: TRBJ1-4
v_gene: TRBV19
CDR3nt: TGTGCCAGTAGTATTTTTGTCCCGCGTTCAGGAGAAAAACTGTTTTTT
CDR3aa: CASSIFVPRSGEKLFF

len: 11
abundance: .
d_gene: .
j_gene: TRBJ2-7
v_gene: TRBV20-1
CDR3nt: TGCAGTGGGCAGGCCCCCTACGAGCAGTACTTC
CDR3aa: CSGQAPYEQYF

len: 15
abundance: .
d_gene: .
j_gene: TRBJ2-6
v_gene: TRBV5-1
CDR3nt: TGCGCCAGCAGCCCTAGCGACTCTGGGGCCAACGTCCTGACTTTC
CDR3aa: CASSPSDSGANVLTF

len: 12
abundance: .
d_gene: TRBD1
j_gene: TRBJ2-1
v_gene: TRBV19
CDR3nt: TGTGCCAGTAGTATAACAGGGGGTGAGCAGTTCTTC
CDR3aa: CASSITGGEQFF

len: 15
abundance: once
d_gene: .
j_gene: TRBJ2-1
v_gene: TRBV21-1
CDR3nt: TGTGCCAGCAGCAAAGTTAGCGGGACTAGCAATGAGCAGTTCTTC
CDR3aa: CASSKVSGTSNEQFF

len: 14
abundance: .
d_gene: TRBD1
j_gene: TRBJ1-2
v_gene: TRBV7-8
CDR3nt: TGTGCCAGCAGCCCCCGGACAGGGGCATACGGCTACACCTTC
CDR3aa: CASSPRTGAYGYTF

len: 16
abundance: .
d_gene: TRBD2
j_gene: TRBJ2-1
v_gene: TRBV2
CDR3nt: TGTGCCAGCAGTGATCCGGCGGGAGTGTGGTACAATGAGCAGTTCTTC
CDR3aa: CASSDPAGVWYNEQFF

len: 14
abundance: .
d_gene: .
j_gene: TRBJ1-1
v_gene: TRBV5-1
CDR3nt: TGCGCCAGCAGCCCAAGGAGGGGGGGAACTGAAGCTTTCTTT
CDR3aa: CASSPRRGGTEAFF

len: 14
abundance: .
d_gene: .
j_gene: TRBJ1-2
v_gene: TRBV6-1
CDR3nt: TGTGCCAGCAGTGAAGCCCAGTCCATCTATGGCTACACCTTC
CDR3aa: CASSEAQSIYGYTF

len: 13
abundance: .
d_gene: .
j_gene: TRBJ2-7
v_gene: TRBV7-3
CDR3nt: TGTTCCAGCAGCTCCCAGTCAGGATACGAGCAGTACTTC
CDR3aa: CSSSSQSGYEQYF

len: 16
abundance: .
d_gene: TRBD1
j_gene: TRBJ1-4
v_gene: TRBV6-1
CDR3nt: TGTGCCAGCAGTGAGACGACAGGGGGCTATGGAGAAAAACTGTTTTTT
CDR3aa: CASSETTGGYGEKLFF

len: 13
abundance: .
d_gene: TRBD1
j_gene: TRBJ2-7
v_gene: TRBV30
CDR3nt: TGTGCCTGGAGGAGACAGGGAGTGTACGAGCAGTACTTC
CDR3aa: CAWRRQGVYEQYF

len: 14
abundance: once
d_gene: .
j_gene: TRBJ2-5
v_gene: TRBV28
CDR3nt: TGTGCCAGCGGGAAGGGGGACGGACAAGAGACCCAGTACTTC
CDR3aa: CASGKGDGQETQYF

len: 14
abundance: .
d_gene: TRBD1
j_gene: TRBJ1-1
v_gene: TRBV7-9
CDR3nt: TGTGCCAGCAGCCGACAGGGGTCGAACACTGAAGCTTTCTTT
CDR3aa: CASSRQGSNTEAFF

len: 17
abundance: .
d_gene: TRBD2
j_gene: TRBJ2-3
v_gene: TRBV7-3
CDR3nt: TGTGCCAGCAGCGCCCCGGGACTAGCGGGATCCACAGATACGCAGTATTTT
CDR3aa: CASSAPGLAGSTDTQYF